This is a list of T cell receptor beta chains from one sample in a study of tumour-infiltrating T cells in Burkitt lymphoma. The method was immunoSEQ multiplex PCR; TCRdb's version includes in-frame clones alone and lacks a portion of them. The sample lists 13,000 or so clones, over 75% occurring once. Sequenced: tumor tissue. All receptors derive from a human donor with diffuse large B-cell lymphoma. Both conserved end residues are part of each CDR3. The order of the fields is CDR3 protein, V gene, J gene.

CASSFPDEKLFF	TRBV5-4	TRBJ1-4
CATSTWGGRVETQYF	TRBV15	TRBJ2-5
CASSVSGGLVETQYF	TRBV7-3	TRBJ2-5
CASRPGPPNTGELFF	TRBV19	TRBJ2-2
CASSSTSGTAGTGELFF	TRBV12-1	TRBJ2-2
CASSPDRGWTEAFF	TRBV18	TRBJ1-1
CSHSLGGSPEAFF	TRBV29-1	TRBJ1-1
CSGAFGGADGYTF	TRBV29-1	TRBJ1-2
CARERTGGSMNTEAFF	TRBV2	TRBJ1-1
CASRRGNQPQHF	TRBV19	TRBJ1-5
CASSQTNLLGTEAFF	TRBV7-9	TRBJ1-1